The 30 T cell receptor beta chains presented below share a single source sample, sequenced in a study of monozygotic twins with cystic fibrosis (dated by TCRdb to the early 2020s). The library was built by means of the immunoSEQ multiplex PCR assay. TCRdb mirrors the immuneACCESS table, restricted to in-frame sequences. Some clones are absent from its copies; in checked studies, under half trace to an unresolved V gene, and the reason for the others is unknown. Present in this sample are over 25,000 clones, 95% to 98% of which were seen just once. 2.7% of the sample is taken by the ten largest. Material for sequencing was blood. All receptors derive from a girl aged 2 to 9 with cystic fibrosis.

The chain combines TRBV9 with TRBJ2-2; 7 bases line up with TRBD2. CDR1 and CDR2 (germline): SGDLS, YYNGEE. The CDR3 runs to 15 residues. V lost 3 bases to trimming and J lost 1 base; unmatched junction nucleotides: 3. CDR3 in DNA: TGTGCCAGCAGCGCCTGGGGGGGGAACACCGGGGAGCTGTTTTTT. Protein product: CASSAWGGNTGELFF. Using reference TRBV9 and TRBJ2-2 for the parts outside the CDR3, the full variable domain is DSGVTQTPKHLITATGQRVTLRCSPRSGDLSVYWYQQSLDQGLQFLIQYYNGEERAKGNILERFSAQQFPDLHSELNLSSLELGDSALYFCASSAWGGNTGELFFGEGSRLTVL.

The rearrangement joins TRBV6-1 to TRBJ2-3, with D tentatively TRBD2 (5 bases). The CDR3 has 15 amino acids. Deletions cut 4 bases from V and 3 bases from J, with 14 bases between. Germline values: CDR1 MNHNS, CDR2 SASEGT. CDR3 amino acids: CASSGTPRTTDTQYF. As DNA, the CDR3 is TGTGCCAGCAGTGGGACCCCGCGGACTACAGATACGCAGTATTTT.

The J gene is TRBJ2-1, the V gene TRBV18; possible D gene TRBD1, 6 bases. V lost 6 bases, J lost 4 bases, and 19 bases lay in between. The CDR3 is made up of 16 amino acids. Per germline, CDR1 KGHSH and CDR2 LQKENI. CDR3 sequence (DNA): TGTGCCAGCTCCAGGGGTCCACCCCCCTCATACAATGAGCAGTTCTTC. It is translated as CASSRGPPPSYNEQFF.

The V and J genes are TRBV19 and TRBJ2-1, with D uncertain. V gave up 3 bases and J gave up 4 bases, with 7 bases separating them. Germline assignment: CDR1 LNHDA and CDR2 SQIVND (reference sequence). CDR3 length equals 13 residues. CDR3 sequence (DNA): TGTGCCAGTAGTATCACCTTGTACAATGAGCAGTTCTTC. Its protein product is CASSITLYNEQFF. The complete variable domain, with remaining parts taken from reference TRBV19 and TRBJ2-1, reads DGGITQSPKYLFRKEGQNVTLSCEQNLNHDAMYWYRQDPGQGLRLIYYSQIVNDFQKGDIAEGYSVSREKKESFPLTVTSAQKNPTAFYLCASSITLYNEQFFGPGTRLTVL.

The rearrangement joins TRBV9 to TRBJ2-3, with D possibly called TRBD1 or TRBD2 (5 bases each). The CDR3 covers 19 residues. The V and J ends lost 0 bases and 0 bases respectively, with 20 bases between them. Germline V lookup: CDR1 SGDLS, CDR2 YYNGEE. CDR3: CASSVGGVGRKSSTDTQYF. For the CDR3, the DNA is TGTGCCAGCAGCGTAGGGGGCGTTGGGAGAAAATCGAGCACAGATACGCAGTATTTT.

This chain's CDR3 is CASSTRDIGKQYF. The CDR3 coding sequence is TGTGCCAGTAGTACCCGGGACATTGGAAAGCAGTACTTC. The gene calls are TRBV19 and TRBJ2-7, with a possible D match to TRBD1 (6 bases). Looked up from germline, CDR1 is LNHDA and CDR2 is SQIVND (reference sequence). Trimming shortened V by 4 bases and J by 8 bases, and 15 bases separated the two germline ends. The CDR3 consists of 13 residues.

This sequence joins TRBV29-1 and TRBJ2-7, with 9 bases that match TRBD1. Germline CDR1 reads SQVTM; CDR2 reads ANQGSEA. The CDR3 covers 16 residues. V lost 7 bases to trimming and J lost 0 bases; unmatched junction nucleotides: 13. DNA for the CDR3: TGCAGCGCCGAACAGGGGGCCGGGACAGACTCCTACGAGCAGTACTTC. Amino acids: CSAEQGAGTDSYEQYF.

The chain uses TRBV7-9 and TRBJ2-7; perhaps TRBD2 as D (6 bases). The germline CDR1 and CDR2 sequences are SEHNR and FQNEAQ (reference sequence). The CDR3 totals 11 residues. Between the trimmed V and J ends, which lost 4 bases and 7 bases, there was a span of 8 bases. Here the CDR3 DNA reads TGTGCCAGCAGCTCACGGGGGGAGCAGTACTTC. As protein: CASSSRGEQYF.

This clone was counted once. This chain connects TRBV4-1 to TRBJ2-1; 12 bases are shared with TRBD2. Germline assignment: CDR1 MGHRA and CDR2 YSYEKL. The CDR3 has 18 residues. V shed 0 bases, J shed 4 bases, and the junction held 7 bases outside the gene matches. The DNA of the CDR3 is TGCGCCAGCAGCCAAGATAGGGACGGACTAGCGGGATACAATGAGCAGTTCTTC. Its translation is CASSQDRDGLAGYNEQFF.

The gene calls are TRBV6-5 and TRBJ2-1, with D maybe TRBD1 (5 bases). Trimming stripped 7 bases from V and 8 bases from J, with 18 bases between. Germline V gives CDR1 MNHEY, CDR2 SVGAGI. CDR3 length: 14 amino acids. The CDR3 loop reads CASTRDRKGYEQFF. In nucleotides, the CDR3 is TGTGCCAGCACTAGAGACAGAAAAGGCTATGAGCAGTTCTTC.

The chain is built from TRBV5-1 and TRBJ1-3; D is uncertain. V gave up 3 bases and J gave up 0 bases, with 10 bases separating them. This CDR3 contains 15 residues. CDR1 and CDR2 from the germline V gene are SGHRS and YFSETQ. CDR3 sequence reads: CASSSRVGSGNTIYF. The CDR3 DNA follows: TGCGCCAGCAGCTCGAGGGTCGGCTCTGGAAACACCATATATTTT.

CDR3 sequence: CASSPKAGAGDTQYF. CDR3 coding DNA: TGTGCCAGCTCACCTAAAGCGGGAGCTGGGGATACGCAGTATTTT. The chain uses TRBV18 and TRBJ2-3; 8 bases map to TRBD2. There are 15 residues in the CDR3. Germline CDR1 and CDR2: KGHSH and LQKENI. After removal of 3 bases from V and 6 bases from J, the junction contained 8 bases not matched to a gene. The full variable domain, completed using reference TRBV18 and TRBJ2-3, is NAGVMQNPRHLVRRRGQEARLRCSPMKGHSHVYWYRQLPEEGLKFMVYLQKENIIDESGMPKERFSAEFPKEGPSILRIQQVVRGDSAAYFCASSPKAGAGDTQYFGPGTRLTVL.

The chain is built from TRBV9 and TRBJ2-3; D assignment may be TRBD1 or TRBD2 (5 bases each). Germline CDR1 reads SGDLS; CDR2 reads YYNGEE. V lost 3 bases and J lost 2, with 13 bases in between. This CDR3 is 15 amino acids long. The CDR3: CASSARGDVTDTQYF. CDR3 DNA: TGTGCCAGCAGCGCGCGAGGGGACGTCACAGATACGCAGTATTTT.

V and J are TRBV27 and TRBJ2-7, with D unclear. V was trimmed by 4 bases and J by 0 bases, leaving 16 bases between them. The germline gives CDR1 MNHEY, CDR2 SMNVEV (reference sequence). CDR3 length: 16 residues. The CDR3 DNA follows: TGTGCCAGCAGTTCCCCCCGCAAGGTGGGCTCCTACGAGCAGTACTTC. Its protein is CASSSPRKVGSYEQYF.

This clone was recorded only once. The chain recombines TRBV28 with TRBJ2-1; TRBD2 aligns across 9 bases. The germline CDR1 and CDR2 sequences are MDHEN and SYDVKM. The CDR3 sequence is 16 residues long. V was clipped by 10 bases and J by 0 bases; unmatched bases: 10. The CDR3: CAITWAGGSSYNEQFF. The CDR3 DNA follows: TGTGCCATTACTTGGGCGGGAGGGAGCTCCTACAATGAGCAGTTCTTC.

This chain connects TRBV19 to TRBJ2-3; TRBD1 might be the D (6 bases). The CDR3 consists of 14 residues. Germline V gives CDR1 LNHDA, CDR2 SQIVND (reference sequence). V was cut by 5 bases and J by 7 bases, with 16 bases left in between. CDR3 residues: CASSDISGENTQYF. CDR3 in DNA: TGTGCCAGTAGTGATATCTCAGGGGAAAATACGCAGTATTTT.

V is TRBV7-9 and J is TRBJ2-6; D gene uncertain. The CDR3 loop spans 14 amino acids. The V end was cut by 1 base, the J end by 2 bases, with 3 bases between. The V gene's germline CDR1 is SEHNR and CDR2 FQNEAQ (reference sequence). The CDR3 DNA reads as TGTGCCAGCAGCTTAGGGGCTGGGGCCAACGTCCTGACTTTC. Translation gives CASSLGAGANVLTF.

This chain joins TRBV19 and TRBJ1-5, with a tentative D call TRBD1 (5 bases). Germline V gene sequence: CDR1 LNHDA, CDR2 SQIVND (reference sequence). With 7 bases removed from V and 4 bases from J, the gap between germline ends came to 17 bases. There are 15 residues in the CDR3. CDR3 DNA: TGTGCCAGTAAAAGTGGGGGACTGGGAAATCAGCCCCAGCATTTT. Residues: CASKSGGLGNQPQHF.

The chain carries TRBV10-1 and TRBJ2-1, with 7 bases aligning to TRBD2. The trim removed 1 base at V and 7 bases at J, leaving 1 base unmatched. Germline CDR1 and CDR2: WNHNN and SYGVQD (reference sequence). There are 13 residues in the CDR3. The CDR3 DNA reads TGCGCCAGCAGTGAGTTTAGCGGGAATGAGCAGTTCTTC. As protein: CASSEFSGNEQFF.

The chain couples TRBV25-1 to TRBJ2-5; D unclear. V lost 7 bases to trimming and J lost 1 base, with 4 bases between them. Germline assignment: CDR1 MGHDK and CDR2 SYGVNS. CDR3 length: 11 amino acids. CDR3 in amino acids: CASTGQETQYF. The CDR3 nucleotides are TGTGCCAGCACCGGCCAAGAGACCCAGTACTTC. Together with reference TRBV25-1 and TRBJ2-5, the CDR3 gives the full variable domain: EADIYQTPRYLVIGTGKKITLECSQTMGHDKMYWYQQDPGMELHLIHYSYGVNSTEKGDLSSESTVSRIRTEHFPLTLESARPSHTSQYLCASTGQETQYFGPGTRLLVL.

This chain links TRBV7-3 with TRBJ2-7, with TRBD1 identical over 8 bases. The CDR3 is 15 amino acids. CDR1 is SGHTA, CDR2 FQGTGA, per germline. V lost 6 bases and J lost 3; bases outside the gene matches: 10. The CDR3 loop reads CASRSGRQGNYEQYF. CDR3 coding DNA: TGTGCCAGCAGGTCTGGCCGACAGGGGAACTACGAGCAGTACTTC. Supplemented by reference TRBV7-3 and TRBJ2-7, the full variable domain reads GAGVSQTPSNKVTEKGKYVELRCDPISGHTALYWYRQSLGQGPEFLIYFQGTGAADDSGLPNDRFFAVRPEGSVSTLKIQRTERGDSAVYLCASRSGRQGNYEQYFGPGTRLTVT.

The gene calls are TRBV18 and TRBJ2-7; no clear D. In germline, CDR1 is KGHSH, CDR2 LQKENI. CDR3 length: 13 residues. Trimming cost V 0 bases and J 2 bases, with 5 bases left between them. In nucleotides, the CDR3 is TGTGCCAGCTCACCACCGAGGACCTACGAGCAGTACTTC. Its protein product is CASSPPRTYEQYF.

The chain combines TRBV6-5 with TRBJ1-2; the match to TRBD1 covers 8 bases. Losses at the gene ends were 5 bases for V and 6 bases for J; bases not matched to a gene: 8. Germline V gene sequence: CDR1 MNHEY, CDR2 SVGAGI. The CDR3 loop spans 14 amino acids. Here the CDR3 reads CASSGEGRGHGYTF. For the CDR3, the DNA is TGTGCCAGCAGTGGCGAAGGCAGGGGGCATGGCTACACCTTC.

J is TRBJ2-1 and V is TRBV19; the match to TRBD2 covers 9 bases. The V segment lost 8 bases and the J segment 10 bases; nucleotides outside the gene matches: 9. CDR1 LNHDA and CDR2 SQIVND come from the germline V gene (reference sequence). This CDR3 spans 13 amino acids. The CDR3: CASHGGRVGEQFF. CDR3 DNA: TGTGCCAGTCACGGCGGGAGGGTAGGGGAGCAGTTCTTC.

This chain links TRBV7-2 with TRBJ2-7, with TRBD2 identical over 8 bases. The CDR3 is 17 amino acids. The germline V gene has CDR1 SGHTA and CDR2 FQGNSA. Trimming took 8 bases from V and 0 from J; bases not matched to a gene: 15. The CDR3 region has the DNA TGTGCCAGCTCTGTTGGTGGGACTAGTCCCAGCTCCTACGAGCAGTACTTC. It translates to CASSVGGTSPSSYEQYF.

This clone appeared a single time. V and J are TRBV27 and TRBJ2-3; D is uncertain. V was pared by 7 bases and J by 2 bases, with 19 bases between. The germline V gene encodes CDR1 MNHEY and CDR2 SMNVEV (reference sequence). The CDR3 is 16 amino acids. This chain's CDR3 is CASTALRRTSTDTQYF. CDR3 nucleotides: TGTGCCAGCACGGCATTGAGGCGGACCTCCACAGATACGCAGTATTTT.

This chain uses TRBV7-3 with TRBJ2-5; the match to TRBD2 covers 8 bases. The CDR3 totals 15 residues. The V and J ends lost 11 bases and 4 bases, in that order; junction bases with no gene match: 15. The germline V gene has CDR1 SGHTA and CDR2 FQGTGA. The CDR3 here is CARSRGREAGETQYF. CDR3 coding DNA: TGTGCCCGATCCAGAGGGCGGGAGGCGGGAGAGACCCAGTACTTC.

The rearrangement links TRBV28 to TRBJ2-4; TRBD2 matches at 7 bases. CDR3 length equals 14 residues. Unmatched junction bases numbered 4, after V lost 6 bases and J lost 2 bases. Per germline, CDR1 MDHEN and CDR2 SYDVKM. CDR3 amino acids: CASRGGRSKNIQYF. Here the CDR3 DNA reads TGTGCCAGCAGGGGAGGGAGGTCCAAAAACATTCAGTACTTC.

The chain combines TRBV7-3 with TRBJ1-1; no definite D call. The germline V gene has CDR1 SGHTA and CDR2 FQGTGA. V was pared by 5 bases and J by 3 bases, with 13 bases between. This CDR3 region has 14 residues. This chain's CDR3 is CASSVTGRDTEAFF. CDR3 DNA: TGTGCCAGCAGCGTCACCGGGAGGGACACTGAAGCTTTCTTT.

The J gene is TRBJ2-7, the V gene TRBV4-2; no firm D call. Germline lookup yields CDR1 LGHNA and CDR2 YNFKEQ. V dropped 0 bases and J dropped 3 bases, with 15 bases sitting between them. The CDR3 sequence is 16 residues long. Here the CDR3 DNA reads TGTGCCAGCAGCCAAGAGGGGTCGGCAGGCTACTACGAGCAGTACTTC. Translating gives CASSQEGSAGYYEQYF.